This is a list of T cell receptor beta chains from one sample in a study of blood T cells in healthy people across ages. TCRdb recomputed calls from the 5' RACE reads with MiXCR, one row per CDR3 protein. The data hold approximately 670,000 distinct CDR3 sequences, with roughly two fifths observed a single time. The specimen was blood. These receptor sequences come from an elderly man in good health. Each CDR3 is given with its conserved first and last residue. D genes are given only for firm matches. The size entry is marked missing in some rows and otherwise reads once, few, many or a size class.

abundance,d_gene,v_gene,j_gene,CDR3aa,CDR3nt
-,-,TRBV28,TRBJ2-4,CASTGTMNIQYF,TGTGCCAGCACCGGGACGATGAACATTCAGTACTTC
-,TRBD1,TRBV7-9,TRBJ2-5,CASSQRTTGDQETQYF,TGTGCCAGCAGCCAAAGGACGACAGGGGATCAAGAGACCCAGTACTTC
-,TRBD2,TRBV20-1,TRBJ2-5,CSARVGTSGSSKSYNEQYF,TGCAGTGCTAGAGTCGGGACTAGCGGGAGTAGTAAGTCCTACAATGAGCAGTACTTC
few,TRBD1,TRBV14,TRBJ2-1,CASSHFDRAFRYEQFF,TGTGCCAGCAGCCACTTCGACAGGGCGTTTAGGTATGAGCAGTTCTTC
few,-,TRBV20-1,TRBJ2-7,CSAPDPYEQYF,TGCAGTGCCCCGGACCCCTACGAGCAGTACTTC
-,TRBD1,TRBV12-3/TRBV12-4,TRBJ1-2,CASSGTGANYGHTF,TGTGCCAGCAGCGGGACAGGGGCTAACTATGGCCACACCTTC
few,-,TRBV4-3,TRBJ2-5,CASSQEWQLRETQYF,TGCGCCAGCAGCCAAGAGTGGCAGTTACGAGAGACCCAGTACTTC
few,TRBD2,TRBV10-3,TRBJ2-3,CAIKGTSHPTDTQYF,TGTGCCATCAAGGGGACTAGCCATCCCACAGATACGCAGTATTTT
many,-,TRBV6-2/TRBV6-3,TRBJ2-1,CASSGQLHEQFF,TGTGCCAGCAGTGGCCAGTTACATGAGCAGTTCTTC
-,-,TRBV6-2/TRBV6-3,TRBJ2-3,CAGIESASTDTQYF,TGTGCCGGCATCGAGTCCGCGAGCACAGATACGCAGTATTTT
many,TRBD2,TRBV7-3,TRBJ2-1,CASSLNHPSGRSYNEQFF,TGTGCCAGCAGCTTAAATCACCCTAGCGGGCGCTCCTACAATGAGCAGTTCTTC